This paragraph reports one T cell receptor (beta chain). Its antigen is not known. Losses at the gene ends were 6 bases for V and 0 bases for J; bases not matched to a gene: 19. The CDR3 covers 19 residues. CDR1 and CDR2 from the germline V gene are MNHEY and SMNVEV (reference sequence). This sample stems from a study of CD8+ T cells in alopecia areata. Points from the study as a whole: An increase in clonality over normal scalp was evident in lesional scalp, especially alopecia totalis/universalis. Sharing of TCRs across patients appeared less clear than in mice, possibly for HLA-related reasons. Scalp samples also yield sequences from resident alphabeta T cells of normal skin.

RNA extraction and reverse transcription yielded cDNA as sequencing template. The table came from immunoSEQ multiplex PCR; TCRdb's copy has only in-frame clones and leaves some out. The sample carries about 150,000 clones, 55% recorded once. Using a FACSAria, the CD4+ and CD8+ T cells were sorted from the PBMCs. Sequenced: CD4+ T cells sorted from blood. The J gene is TRBJ2-7, the V gene TRBV27; 8 positions agree with TRBD1. The TCR was taken from a human donor in good health. The DNA for the CDR3 is TGTGCCAGCAGACCCCTAAACCCCATTGGACAGGGTAACTCCTACGAGCAGTACTTC. It is translated as CASRPLNPIGQGNSYEQYF.